This T cell receptor beta chain was documented in a study of shared clonotypes between healthy human individuals. The CDR3 is 15 residues long. CDR1 is GTSNPN, CDR2 SVGIG, per germline (reference sequence). Trimming cost V 0 bases and J 2 bases, with 13 bases left between them. The donors, all of them Caucasian adults, lived in Nashville, Tennessee. Samples left unsorted employed approximately 83 million PBMCs for genomic DNA. The sequenced material, unsorted PBMC DNA, was run on ten immunoSEQ deep assay plates. Original data processing: ImmunoSEQ yielded junction-only sequences lacking quality scores, so filtering differed. TCRdb's table, derived via immunoSEQ multiplex PCR, lists solely in-frame clones and lacks some. Clone size and the V and J calls come from that table; the DNA yielded D and trimming. The sample has 550,000 to 600,000 clones, around three quarters seen once; the top ten hold about 11%.

The clonotype was recovered from a woman aged 40-49 years in good health. Some clones in this sample may be carry-over from other donors' samples. This sequence joins TRBV30 and TRBJ1-2; D not certain. The specimen was PBMCs. DNA for the CDR3: TGTGCCTGGAGTGTACGAGCGCTTCTGAACTATGGCTACACCTTC. Residues: CAWSVRALLNYGYTF.